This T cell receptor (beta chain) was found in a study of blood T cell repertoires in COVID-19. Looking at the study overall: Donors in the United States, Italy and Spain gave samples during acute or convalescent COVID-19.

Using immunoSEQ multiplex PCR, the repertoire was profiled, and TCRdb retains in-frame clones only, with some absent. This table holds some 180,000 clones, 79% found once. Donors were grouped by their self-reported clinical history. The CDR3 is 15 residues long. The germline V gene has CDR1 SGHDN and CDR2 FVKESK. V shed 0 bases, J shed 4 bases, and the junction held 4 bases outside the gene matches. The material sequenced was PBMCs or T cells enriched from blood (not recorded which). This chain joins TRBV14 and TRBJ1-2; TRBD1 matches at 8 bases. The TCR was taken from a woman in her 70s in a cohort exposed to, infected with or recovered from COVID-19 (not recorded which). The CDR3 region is CASSQERTGIYGYTF. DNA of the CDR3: TGTGCCAGCAGCCAAGAAAGGACAGGGATCTATGGCTACACCTTC.